Each of the 20 T cell receptor beta chains below was sequenced from the same sample in a study of cytomegalovirus exposure and HLA in healthy donors. PCR employed 60 Vbeta and 13 Jbeta primers. Profiling relied on immunoSEQ multiplex PCR, and the TCRdb table lists in-frame clones only, not all of them. The table lists about 160,000 clones, almost 80% of them singletons. Sample: PBMCs. The receptors come from a woman aged 45-65 years in good health and CMV-seropositive.

The chain has TRBV7-2 and TRBJ2-1; 7 bases fit TRBD1. The V gene's germline CDR1 is SGHTA and CDR2 FQGNSA. Unmatched junction bases numbered 9, after V lost 3 bases and J lost 4 bases. The CDR3 totals 16 residues. The CDR3 DNA is TGTGCCAGCAGCTTCGGCCCCTACAGGGGATACAATGAGCAGTTCTTC. This translates into CASSFGPYRGYNEQFF.

The V and J genes are TRBV5-6 and TRBJ2-3, with 12 bases lining up with TRBD2. Germline V gives CDR1 SGHDT, CDR2 YYEEEE. V gave up 4 bases and J gave up 4 bases; unmatched junction bases: 10. The CDR3 has 17 residues. The CDR3 spells CASSLWTSGIQADTQYF. CDR3 DNA sequence: TGTGCCAGCAGCCTTTGGACTAGCGGGATACAGGCAGATACGCAGTATTTT.

V gene TRBV27 combines with J gene TRBJ2-3, with 8 bases fitting TRBD1. V trimming: 5 bases; J trimming: 2 bases; junction bases outside the gene matches: 3. In germline, CDR1 is MNHEY, CDR2 SMNVEV (reference sequence). The CDR3 is made up of 14 amino acids. The CDR3: CASSQDRVTDTQYF. CDR3 nucleotide sequence: TGTGCCAGCAGTCAGGACAGGGTCACAGATACGCAGTATTTT.

V and J are TRBV7-2 and TRBJ2-7; possibly TRBD1 for D (5 bases). Germline V CDR1 and CDR2: SGHTA, FQGNSA. V lost 6 bases and J 2 bases, leaving 20 bases between the germline ends. CDR3 size: 16 residues. CDR3 region: CASSPNSRVLTYEQYF. CDR3 in DNA: TGTGCCAGCAGTCCGAATAGCAGGGTGTTAACCTACGAGCAGTACTTC.

V and J are TRBV5-4 and TRBJ1-3; the match to TRBD1 covers 8 bases. The length of the CDR3 is 12 residues. Germline CDR1 and CDR2: SGHNT and YYREEE (reference sequence). CDR3 DNA: TGTGGGACAGGGAACTCTGGAAACACCATATATTTT. Its protein product is CGTGNSGNTIYF.

The chain carries TRBV5-6 and TRBJ2-2; TRBD1 aligns across 8 bases. The germline gives CDR1 SGHDT, CDR2 YYEEEE. Trimming at V came to 0 bases and at J to 3 bases, leaving 7 bases not matched to a gene. The CDR3 consists of 17 residues. CDR3 sequence: CASSLVRQGRYTGELFF. In nucleotides, the CDR3 is TGTGCCAGCAGCTTGGTTCGACAGGGGAGATACACCGGGGAGCTGTTTTTT.

V is TRBV28 and J is TRBJ1-3; TRBD1 might be the D (6 bases). Trimming pared 2 bases from V and 2 bases from J, leaving 10 bases between. The germline V gene has CDR1 MDHEN and CDR2 SYDVKM. The CDR3 runs 15 residues. This CDR3 is CASSLDRIPGNTIYF. Written as DNA, the CDR3 is TGTGCCAGCAGTTTAGACAGGATCCCTGGAAACACCATATATTTT.

V is TRBV6-1 and J is TRBJ2-7, with D maybe TRBD2 (6 bases). The CDR3 spans 12 residues. Trimming removed 4 bases at V and 3 bases at J, with 7 bases between. Germline V gene sequence: CDR1 MNHNS, CDR2 SASEGT. CDR3 DNA sequence: TGTGCCAGCAGTGGGCGGGGCTACGAGCAGTACTTC. This gives the protein CASSGRGYEQYF.

The chain is built from TRBV7-2 and TRBJ1-1; perhaps TRBD1 as D (6 bases). The CDR3 has 14 amino acids. Germline V CDR1 and CDR2: SGHTA, FQGNSA. Trimming stripped 5 bases from V and 5 bases from J, with 15 bases between. The CDR3 loop reads CASSPLTGRTEAFF. The CDR3 DNA follows: TGTGCCAGCAGCCCGCTAACAGGGCGTACTGAAGCTTTCTTT. Full variable domain (outside the CDR3, taken from reference TRBV7-2 and TRBJ1-1): GAGVSQSPSNKVTEKGKDVELRCDPISGHTALYWYRQSLGQGLEFLIYFQGNSAPDKSGLPSDRFSAERTGGSVSTLTIQRTQQEDSAVYLCASSPLTGRTEAFFGQGTRLTVV.

V is TRBV10-3 and J is TRBJ2-5; 14 positions agree with TRBD2. Germline trimming cut 6 bases from V and 2 bases from J; bases unmatched to any gene: 8. Germline CDR1 and CDR2: ENHRY and SYGVKD. The CDR3 runs 17 residues. The CDR3: CAISQGLAGEPQETQYF. CDR3 sequence (DNA): TGTGCCATCAGCCAGGGACTAGCGGGAGAACCTCAAGAGACCCAGTACTTC.

In its sample, this clone was seen a few times. The chain couples TRBV7-9 to TRBJ1-6; tentative D call: TRBD1 (6 bases). There are 17 residues in the CDR3. The V end lost 2 bases, the J end lost 5 bases, and 16 bases lay between the germline ends. Germline V gives CDR1 SEHNR, CDR2 FQNEAQ (reference sequence). CDR3 coding DNA: TGTGCCAGCAGCTTAATCTCGGGGGGCTTCAATAATTCACCCCTCCACTTT. Translation gives CASSLISGGFNNSPLHF.

This clone was detected only a few times. This rearrangement joins TRBV27 to TRBJ2-1; a possible D gene is TRBD2 (5 bases). From germline, CDR1 is MNHEY and CDR2 SMNVEV (reference sequence). The V gene lost 4 bases and the J gene lost 0 bases, with 16 bases spanning the gap. The CDR3 has 17 residues. In nucleotides, the CDR3 is TGTGCCAGCAGTTCCTGGGTAGCGCATAGCTCCTACAATGAGCAGTTCTTC. Its protein product is CASSSWVAHSSYNEQFF.

V is TRBV2 and J is TRBJ1-2; D remains ambiguous. Germline CDR1 is SNHLY and CDR2 is FYNNEI. V shed 8 bases and J shed 6 bases, with 16 bases lying between them. The CDR3 is 13 amino acids. The CDR3 loop reads CASENSPIDGYTF. DNA of the CDR3: TGTGCCAGCGAAAACAGTCCAATTGATGGCTACACCTTC.

Worth noting for this clone: Other nucleotide sequences in the sample specify the same CDR3. The chain uses TRBV30 and TRBJ2-1; TRBD2 aligns across 10 bases. Germline loops: CDR1 GTSNPN, CDR2 SVGIG (reference sequence). With V trimmed by 2 bases and J by 9 bases, 10 bases remained unmatched. This CDR3 spans 15 amino acids. The CDR3 DNA reads as TGTGCCTGGAGTCCACTAGCGGGGTTGCTTACTGAGCAGTTCTTC. This encodes CAWSPLAGLLTEQFF.

V is TRBV19 and J is TRBJ2-7, with TRBD2 matching over 7 bases. V shed 10 bases, J shed 2 bases, and the junction held 11 bases outside the gene matches. The germline V gene encodes CDR1 LNHDA and CDR2 SQIVND (reference sequence). CDR3 length equals 14 residues. The CDR3 region has the DNA TGTGCCATTGGAAGCGGGGTCTTTCCCTACGAGCAGTACTTC. Its protein product is CAIGSGVFPYEQYF.

This chain joins TRBV4-2 and TRBJ2-2, with a weak D call TRBD1 (6 bases). With 3 bases removed from V and 6 bases from J, the gap between germline ends came to 11 bases. The length of the CDR3 is 14 residues. From germline, CDR1 is LGHNA and CDR2 YNFKEQ. The CDR3 spells CASSQLGAAGELFF. CDR3 nucleotides: TGTGCCAGCAGCCAGTTGGGGGCAGCCGGGGAGCTGTTTTTT.

V gene TRBV4-2 combines with J gene TRBJ2-1, with 8 positions matching TRBD2. The ends lost 6 bases at V and 9 bases at J; junction bases unmatched: 10. Germline CDR1 LGHNA, CDR2 YNFKEQ. The CDR3 loop spans 14 amino acids. In DNA form, the CDR3 reads TGTGCCAGCAGTCAGGGGACTAGTCTGAGTGAGCAGTTCTTC. Its protein is CASSQGTSLSEQFF.

The chain has TRBV19 and TRBJ1-1, with 7 bases identical to TRBD1. After removal of 9 bases from V and 0 bases from J, the junction contained 1 base not matched to a gene. The germline CDR1 and CDR2 sequences are LNHDA and SQIVND (reference sequence). CDR3 length: 12 amino acids. CDR3 bases: TGTGCCAGCAGGGGGATGAACACTGAAGCTTTCTTT. Residues: CASRGMNTEAFF.

The chain employs TRBV11-1 and TRBJ2-7; D not certain. Trimming stripped 4 bases from V and 3 bases from J, with 16 bases between. CDR1 and CDR2 from the germline V gene are SGHAT and FQDESV (reference sequence). This CDR3 is 15 amino acids long. CDR3 in amino acids: CASSSSLGLYYEQYF. DNA for the CDR3: TGTGCCAGCAGCTCCTCTCTAGGTCTTTACTACGAGCAGTACTTC.

Worth noting for this clone: Because the CDR3 is missing its conserved closing phenylalanine or tryptophan, this is likely a read error. The chain carries TRBV10-2 and TRBJ1-1; D gene uncertain. Germline CDR1 and CDR2: WSHSY and SAAADI. The CDR3 consists of 12 residues. V dropped 2 bases and J dropped 4 bases, with 5 bases sitting between them. In DNA, the CDR3 is TGCGCCAGCAGTGAGGTGGGCACTGAAGCTTTCGTT. It specifies CASSEVGTEAFV.